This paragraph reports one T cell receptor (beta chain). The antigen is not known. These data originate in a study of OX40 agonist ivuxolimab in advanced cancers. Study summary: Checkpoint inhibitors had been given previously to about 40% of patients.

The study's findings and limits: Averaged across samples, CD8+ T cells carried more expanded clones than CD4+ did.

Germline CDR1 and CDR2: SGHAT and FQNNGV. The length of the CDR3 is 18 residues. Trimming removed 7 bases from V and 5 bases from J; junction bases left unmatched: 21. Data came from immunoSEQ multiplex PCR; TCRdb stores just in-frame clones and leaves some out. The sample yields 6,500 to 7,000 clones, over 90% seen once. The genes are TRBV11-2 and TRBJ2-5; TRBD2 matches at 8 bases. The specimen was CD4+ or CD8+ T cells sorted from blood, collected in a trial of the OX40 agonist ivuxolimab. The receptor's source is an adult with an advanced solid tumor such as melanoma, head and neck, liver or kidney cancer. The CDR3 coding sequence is TGTGCCAGCACCCTATTTGCGGGCATTAGCGGGGATAGGGAGACCCAGTACTTC. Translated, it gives CASTLFAGISGDRETQYF.